This T cell receptor beta chain was identified during a study of T cells expressing NK-cell markers. Study in general: The TCR beta repertoires originated in sorted CD3+CD56+NKG2C+, CD3+CD56+NKG2C- and CD3+CD56-NKG2C+ T cells. Among eight sequenced donors, seven carried HCMV seropositivity while one was seronegative.

The CDR3 contains 13 residues. Germline CDR1 and CDR2: GTSNPN and SVGIG (reference sequence). No DNA is given; TCRdb re-called the 5' RACE reads and lists each CDR3 protein once. The specimen's table records 300,000 to 500,000 distinct CDR3 sequences. Study findings and constraints: Leadership of the CD3+CD56-NKG2C+ fraction also belonged to these clonotypes in a handful of donors. It was still unclear whether expanded NKG2C+ T cell clones were HCMV specific.

For this clonotype: Antigen unknown.

This clonotype was obtained from a woman aged 45-59 years in good health. The source material was blood T cells: a sorted CD56 or NKG2C T cell subset, CD4+ or CD8+ T cells, or bulk PBMC T cells (not recorded which). This chain links TRBV30 with TRBJ2-5; TCRdb gives TRBD1 as the D gene, but with no DNA this cannot be confirmed. The CDR3 loop is CALSRGNQETQYF.